The 4 T cell receptor beta chains given below trace back to one sample, sequenced in a study of monozygotic twins with inflammatory bowel disease. Reanalyzing the 5' RACE reads, TCRdb keeps one entry per CDR3 protein, without DNA. Its listing shows approximately 400,000 distinct CDR3 sequences. Specimen: blood. All receptors derive from a human donor with ulcerative colitis or Crohn's disease, or a healthy co-twin of an affected twin (not recorded which).

CDR3 sequence: CDSSFSAGALTDTQYF. V usage is TRBV27 and J usage is TRBJ2-3; the TRBD2 assignment by TCRdb is unverifiable without DNA. Looked up from germline, CDR1 is MNHEY and CDR2 is SMNVEV (reference sequence). The CDR3 has 16 amino acids.

This chain connects TRBV9 to TRBJ2-7; TCRdb designates TRBD1, a call that cannot be tested without DNA. This CDR3 spans 12 amino acids. Germline CDR1 is SGDLS and CDR2 is YYNGEE. The CDR3 here is CASSVPGDEQYF.

The chain couples TRBV6-2 or TRBV6-3 to TRBJ2-7; checking the TCRdb D call of TRBD1 is not possible without DNA. From germline, CDR1 is MNHEY and CDR2 SVGEGT. This CDR3 is built from 15 residues. CDR3 protein: CASSKQTGGSYEQYF.

V usage is TRBV12-3 or TRBV12-4 and J usage is TRBJ2-3; TCRdb's D call, TRBD2, is unchecked because there is no DNA. The CDR3 contains 12 residues. CDR3 sequence reads: CASSFGTSAQYF.